One and the same sample provided the 13 T cell receptor beta chains below, sequenced in a study of OX40 agonist ivuxolimab in advanced cancers. This table comes from immunoSEQ multiplex PCR, and its TCRdb copy is limited to in-frame clones, with some not included. The sample has 80,000 or so clones; 80% to 90% are singletons. Sequences were derived from CD4+ or CD8+ T cells sorted from blood, sampled in a trial of the OX40 agonist ivuxolimab. Receptors originate from an adult with an advanced solid tumor such as melanoma, head and neck, liver or kidney cancer.

The V and J genes are TRBV9 and TRBJ1-6; no reliable D call. The CDR3 consists of 13 residues. Trimming took off 0 bases at V and 7 bases at J, with 5 bases between the two ends. Germline CDR1 reads SGDLS; CDR2 reads YYNGEE. The CDR3 reads CASSVDTNSPLHF. CDR3 DNA sequence: TGTGCCAGCAGCGTAGACACAAATTCACCCCTCCACTTT.

The chain is built from TRBV12-5 and TRBJ2-1; weak D call: TRBD2 (6 bases). V was trimmed by 7 bases and J by 7 bases, leaving 11 bases between them. The CDR3 is made up of 12 amino acids. The germline gives CDR1 LGHNT, CDR2 FRNRAP. The CDR3 nucleotides are TGTGCTAGTGCCTCGACTAGAAATGAGCAGTTCTTC. It is translated as CASASTRNEQFF.

V usage is TRBV6-5 and J usage is TRBJ1-1, with D tentatively TRBD1 (5 bases). Trimming left V 6 bases short and J 0 bases short, with 14 bases between. The germline gives CDR1 MNHEY, CDR2 SVGAGI. This CDR3 has 15 residues. CDR3 in amino acids: CASSKWGSMNTEAFF. DNA for the CDR3: TGTGCCAGCAGCAAGTGGGGCTCAATGAACACTGAAGCTTTCTTT.

CDR3 nucleotide sequence: TGCGCCAGCAGCTTGGAGGGCGGGAGCGGCGAGACCCAGTACTTC. Residues: CASSLEGGSGETQYF. The chain joins TRBV5-1 to TRBJ2-5, with 7 bases identical to TRBD2. Trimming at V came to 0 bases and at J to 5 bases, leaving 7 bases not matched to a gene. There are 15 residues in the CDR3. CDR1 SGHRS and CDR2 YFSETQ come from the germline V gene.

The J gene is TRBJ1-2, the V gene TRBV30, with D perhaps matching TRBD1 (6 bases). Trimming removed 3 bases at V and 4 bases at J, with 12 bases between. This CDR3 has 13 residues. Germline lookup yields CDR1 GTSNPN and CDR2 SVGIG (reference sequence). CDR3 DNA: TGTGCCTGGAGCCTTGCAGGGGCCTATGGCTACACCTTC. Its translation: CAWSLAGAYGYTF.

The CDR3 bases are TGTGCCAGCAGCTCCCCGGGTAGTCCTTACACAGATACGCAGTATTTT. Translating gives CASSSPGSPYTDTQYF. The V call is TRBV7-8, the J call TRBJ2-3; no reliable D call. The CDR3 has 16 amino acids. V was trimmed by 4 bases and J by 2 bases, leaving 16 bases between them. The germline V gene encodes CDR1 SGHVS and CDR2 FQNEAQ.

The chain joins TRBV27 to TRBJ2-7; D not resolved. Looked up from germline, CDR1 is MNHEY and CDR2 is SMNVEV (reference sequence). CDR3 size: 14 residues. Trimming took off 5 bases at V and 3 bases at J, with 14 bases between the two ends. CDR3 in amino acids: CASSGYRANYEQYF. CDR3 DNA: TGTGCCAGCAGTGGCTACCGGGCGAACTACGAGCAGTACTTC.

The chain links TRBV2 to TRBJ1-2; no definite D call. CDR3 length: 13 residues. Deletions cut 0 bases from V and 4 bases from J, with 6 bases between. Germline CDR1 SNHLY, CDR2 FYNNEI. Written as DNA, the CDR3 is TGTGCCAGCAGTGAAGCCCGGACCTATGGCTACACCTTC. This translates into CASSEARTYGYTF.

This chain uses TRBV7-9 with TRBJ1-4; TRBD1 matches at 8 bases. CDR1 SEHNR and CDR2 FQNEAQ come from the germline V gene (reference sequence). The junction had 5 bases not matched to a gene; V was cut back by 3 bases and J by 5 bases. The CDR3 extends over 15 amino acids. CDR3 amino acids: CASSLQGAGNEKLFF. CDR3 bases: TGTGCCAGCAGCTTGCAGGGGGCGGGAAATGAAAAACTGTTTTTT.

The CDR3 loop is CASSLRDSQYF. CDR3 in DNA: TGTGCCAGCAGTTTAAGGGATTCGCAGTATTTT. The chain has TRBV2 and TRBJ2-3; D uncertain. The germline CDR1 and CDR2 sequences are SNHLY and FYNNEI. Trimming cost V 5 bases and J 10 bases, with 10 bases left between them. CDR3 length: 11 residues. Full variable domain (remainder filled in from reference TRBV2 and TRBJ2-3): EPEVTQTPSHQVTQMGQEVILRCVPISNHLYFYWYRQILGQKVEFLVSFYNNEISEKSEIFDDQFSVERPDGSNFTLKIRSTKLEDSAMYFCASSLRDSQYFGPGTRLTVL.

DNA for the CDR3: TGTGCCAGCTCACCAGAGAGCAGCTACACCTTC. Its translation is CASSPESSYTF. This sequence joins TRBV18 and TRBJ1-2, with D unresolved. CDR1 and CDR2 from the germline V gene are KGHSH and LQKENI. There are 11 residues in the CDR3. The V end lost 2 bases, the J end lost 9 bases, and 7 bases lay between the germline ends. The entire variable domain, with the rest obtained from reference TRBV18 and TRBJ1-2, is as follows: NAGVMQNPRHLVRRRGQEARLRCSPMKGHSHVYWYRQLPEEGLKFMVYLQKENIIDESGMPKERFSAEFPKEGPSILRIQQVVRGDSAAYFCASSPESSYTFGSGTRLTVV.

V gene TRBV5-1 combines with J gene TRBJ2-3; 10 positions agree with TRBD1. The CDR3 consists of 15 residues. Germline V gene data show CDR1 as SGHRS and CDR2 as YFSETQ. The V and J ends lost 4 bases and 6 bases, in that order; junction bases with no gene match: 8. The CDR3 region is CASSREGQGSDTQYF. As DNA, the CDR3 is TGCGCCAGCAGCCGGGAGGGACAGGGGAGCGATACGCAGTATTTT.

CDR3 in amino acids: CASSLDSARNEQFF. CDR3 nucleotide sequence: TGTGCCAGCAGCTTAGATTCCGCGAGGAATGAGCAGTTCTTC. The chain combines TRBV7-2 with TRBJ2-1; D unclear. The CDR3 has 14 amino acids. Germline V lookup: CDR1 SGHTA, CDR2 FQGNSA. V was pared by 1 base and J by 7 bases, with 11 bases between.